The entry that follows covers one T cell receptor (beta chain) sequence. Its antigen is not identified. Run at survey level, the immunoSEQ assay was version v3.0. TCRdb's table, derived via immunoSEQ multiplex PCR, lists solely in-frame clones and lacks some. This repertoire shows about 30,000 clones, almost 95% found once; its top ten account for about 2.5%. This record comes from a study of long-term antiretroviral therapy in people with HIV. Whole-study results and caveats: Against controls, HIV repertoires showed narrower ranges of CDR3 length. Transplant donor controls retained higher diversity, though diversity increased after ART.

Germline V lookup: CDR1 LNHDA, CDR2 SQIVND (reference sequence). Trimming took off 2 bases at V and 1 base at J, with 5 bases between the two ends. The CDR3 contains 13 residues. This clonotype originated in a man aged 50-60 years with HIV. The chain combines TRBV19 with TRBJ1-1; D uncertain. The source material was unsorted PBMCs, sampled more than 7.1 years after starting antiretroviral therapy. This CDR3 is CASSILGNTEAFF. CDR3 bases: TGTGCCAGTAGTATACTTGGGAACACTGAAGCTTTCTTT.